What follows are 32 T cell receptor beta chains derived from one specimen sequenced in a study of cytomegalovirus exposure and HLA in healthy donors. Method: immunoSEQ multiplex PCR; TCRdb's copy keeps in-frame clones and lacks some. This table holds more than 95,000 clones, about 85% found once. Material for sequencing was PBMCs. Receptors originate from a woman aged 18-30 years in good health and CMV-seropositive.

The chain carries TRBV6-1 and TRBJ2-7; maybe TRBD1 (6 bases). V gave up 2 bases and J gave up 3 bases, with 14 bases separating them. The CDR3 has 15 amino acids. Germline assignment: CDR1 MNHNS and CDR2 SASEGT. CDR3 in amino acids: CASSEWTAANYEQYF. CDR3 coding DNA: TGTGCCAGCAGTGAATGGACAGCCGCCAACTACGAGCAGTACTTC.

This CDR3 reads CASSESATGGAEQYF. The CDR3 nucleotides are TGTGCCAGCAGTGAATCCGCGACAGGGGGTGCCGAGCAGTACTTC. V gene TRBV6-1 combines with J gene TRBJ2-7; 9 bases are shared with TRBD1. CDR1 and CDR2 from the germline V gene are MNHNS and SASEGT. Germline trimming cut 2 bases from V and 6 bases from J; bases unmatched to any gene: 8. This CDR3 has 15 residues.

This rearrangement joins TRBV7-2 to TRBJ1-2; 10 bases align to TRBD1. The CDR3 runs to 15 residues. The germline CDR1 and CDR2 sequences are SGHTA and FQGNSA. The trim removed 5 bases at V and 8 bases at J, leaving 11 bases unmatched. In nucleotides, the CDR3 is TGTGCCAGCAGCCCGGACAGGGGGGAACTATACGGCTACACCTTC. Protein product: CASSPDRGELYGYTF.

CDR3 bases: TGTGCCAGCAGCCAAGAGACAGAAGGGGGCTACACCTTC. Its translation is CASSQETEGGYTF. The rearrangement links TRBV4-2 to TRBJ1-2; perhaps TRBD1 as D (5 bases). The V gene lost 0 bases and the J gene lost 8 bases, with 10 bases spanning the gap. Germline values: CDR1 LGHNA, CDR2 YNFKEQ. CDR3 size: 13 residues.

This clone has a single count. The CDR3 loop reads CASSEWDSGNQPQHF. The CDR3 nucleotides are TGTGCCAGCAGTGAATGGGACAGTGGCAATCAGCCCCAGCATTTT. J is TRBJ1-5 and V is TRBV2; 7 nucleotides line up with TRBD1. Germline V gives CDR1 SNHLY, CDR2 FYNNEI. The CDR3 sequence is 15 residues long. V lost 2 bases, J lost 2 bases, and 3 bases stayed unmatched.

The V gene is TRBV19, the J gene TRBJ1-5; D remains unclear. The CDR3 has 17 amino acids. Germline CDR1 reads LNHDA; CDR2 reads SQIVND (reference sequence). V shed 7 bases and J shed 0 bases, with 19 bases lying between them. DNA of the CDR3: TGTGCCAGTAATACCCCCCGGGCGGACTATAGCAATCAGCCCCAGCATTTT. Residues: CASNTPRADYSNQPQHF. Full variable domain (rest looked up from reference TRBV19 and TRBJ1-5): DGGITQSPKYLFRKEGQNVTLSCEQNLNHDAMYWYRQDPGQGLRLIYYSQIVNDFQKGDIAEGYSVSREKKESFPLTVTSAQKNPTAFYLCASNTPRADYSNQPQHFGDGTRLSIL.

The gene calls are TRBV19 and TRBJ2-1; 7 positions agree with TRBD1. Germline CDR1 and CDR2: LNHDA and SQIVND (reference sequence). Trimming at V came to 3 bases and at J to 3 bases, leaving 5 bases not matched to a gene. The CDR3 has 15 residues. The CDR3 reads CASSILQGIYNEQFF. CDR3 DNA sequence: TGTGCCAGTAGTATTTTACAGGGGATCTACAATGAGCAGTTCTTC.

The CDR3 nucleotides read TGTGCCAGCAGCCCCGGGTCATCCAACACAGATACGCAGTATTTT. The encoded protein is CASSPGSSNTDTQYF. This chain uses TRBV9 with TRBJ2-3; no clear D gene. There are 15 residues in the CDR3. Looked up from germline, CDR1 is SGDLS and CDR2 is YYNGEE. Trimming cost V 4 bases and J 2 bases, with 14 bases left between them.

V and J are TRBV5-5 and TRBJ2-2; D not certain. CDR3 length: 16 residues. V was pared by 1 base and J by 0 bases, with 10 bases between. Germline V lookup: CDR1 SGHKS, CDR2 YYEKEE (reference sequence). The CDR3 protein is CASSLFPSSNTGELFF. The DNA of the CDR3 is TGTGCCAGCAGCTTGTTTCCCAGTTCGAACACCGGGGAGCTGTTTTTT.

This chain joins TRBV5-5 and TRBJ2-3, with unresolved D. This CDR3 comprises 14 residues. From germline, CDR1 is SGHKS and CDR2 YYEKEE (reference sequence). V lost 0 bases and J lost 5, with 10 bases in between. Here the CDR3 DNA reads TGTGCCAGCAGCTTGGAGTCCGCGGTAGATACGCAGTATTTT. Protein product: CASSLESAVDTQYF.

This chain connects TRBV6-8 to TRBJ2-1, with D uncertain. V lost 6 bases to trimming and J lost 4 bases, with 7 bases between them. The CDR3 consists of 12 residues. CDR1 MNHGY and CDR2 SAAAGT come from the germline V gene. The CDR3 region has the DNA TGTGCCAGCAGAGACAATTACAATGAGCAGTTCTTC. This translates into CASRDNYNEQFF.

V is TRBV11-3 and J is TRBJ2-7; 7 bases agree with TRBD1. This CDR3 is 15 amino acids long. J lost 2 bases, V lost 1 base, and 5 bases had no gene match. Per the germline V gene, CDR1 is SGHNT and CDR2 is YENEEA. CDR3 coding DNA: TGTGCCAGCAGCTTAGCCGGGACAGAAACCTACGAGCAGTACTTC. Translation gives CASSLAGTETYEQYF. Full variable domain (missing parts from reference TRBV11-3 and TRBJ2-7): EAGVVQSPRYKIIEKKQPVAFWCNPISGHNTLYWYLQNLGQGPELLIRYENEEAVDDSQLPKDRFSAERLKGVDSTLKIQPAELGDSAVYLCASSLAGTETYEQYFGPGTRLTVT.

This rearrangement joins TRBV21-1 to TRBJ1-5; TRBD1 is the table's D call, not checked against the DNA. TRBV21-1 is a pseudogene locus. The CDR3 has 19 residues. Here the CDR3 reads CASSSRGTGPFDSNQPQHF. The CDR3 DNA reads TGTGCCAGCAGCTCCCGGGGGACAGGGCCTTTCGATAGCAATCAGCCCCAGCATTTT.

This sequence joins TRBV19 and TRBJ1-3; no firm D call. Trimming left V 3 bases short and J 0 bases short, with 6 bases between. Per germline, CDR1 LNHDA and CDR2 SQIVND (reference sequence). The CDR3 is 14 residues long. As DNA, the CDR3 is TGTGCCAGTAGTATCGCGGGCTCTGGAAACACCATATATTTT. This codes for CASSIAGSGNTIYF.

The genes are TRBV7-6 and TRBJ1-2, with D unclear. The length of the CDR3 is 13 residues. The germline V gene encodes CDR1 SGHVS and CDR2 FNYEAQ. V gave up 1 base and J gave up 8 bases, with 11 bases separating them. The CDR3: CASSLDSGSGYTF. CDR3 DNA: TGTGCCAGCAGCTTAGATTCGGGGTCCGGCTACACCTTC.

This clone was seen more than once but under ten times. J is TRBJ2-7 and V is TRBV10-1; possibly TRBD1 for D (6 bases). CDR3 length: 13 residues. Germline V lookup: CDR1 WNHNN, CDR2 SYGVQD (reference sequence). The V end lost 4 bases, the J end lost 5 bases, and 12 bases lay between the germline ends. DNA for the CDR3: TGCGCCAGCAGTGGGACAGCTCCTAACGAGCAGTACTTC. Its protein is CASSGTAPNEQYF.

The genes are TRBV2 and TRBJ2-5, with D perhaps matching TRBD1 (6 bases). CDR3 length: 12 amino acids. Trimming shortened V by 9 bases and J by 3 bases, and 11 bases separated the two germline ends. The germline V gene encodes CDR1 SNHLY and CDR2 FYNNEI. The CDR3 bases are TGTGCCAGTAACAGGGAAAAAGAGACCCAGTACTTC. Encoded protein: CASNREKETQYF.

This chain connects TRBV5-4 to TRBJ1-2; D not certain. Trimming left V 6 bases short and J 6 bases short, with 15 bases between. The CDR3 is 13 amino acids. Germline-derived CDR1 and CDR2 are SGHNT and YYREEE (reference sequence). The CDR3 is CASMRLEEDGYTF. The CDR3 bases are TGTGCCAGCATGCGACTGGAGGAGGATGGCTACACCTTC.

V is TRBV9 and J is TRBJ1-3; D is unresolved. Germline V gene lookup returns CDR1 SGDLS and CDR2 YYNGEE. Trimming cost V 0 bases and J 4 bases, with 11 bases left between them. The CDR3 runs 15 residues. The CDR3: CASSVVGVGGNTIYF. CDR3 nucleotide sequence: TGTGCCAGCAGCGTAGTGGGCGTAGGAGGAAACACCATATATTTT.

This rearrangement joins TRBV11-2 to TRBJ1-2, with D possibly being TRBD1 (6 bases). V dropped 1 base and J dropped 0 bases, with 21 bases sitting between them. CDR1 and CDR2 (germline): SGHAT, FQNNGV. There are 19 residues in the CDR3. The CDR3 sequence: CASSLVRSPKDRANYGYTF. CDR3 DNA sequence: TGTGCCAGCAGCTTAGTGAGGTCGCCCAAGGACAGAGCTAACTATGGCTACACCTTC.

The genes are TRBV2 and TRBJ1-2; D might be TRBD1 (5 bases). This CDR3 is 16 amino acids long. Germline V CDR1 and CDR2: SNHLY, FYNNEI. Trimming took off 5 bases at V and 0 bases at J, with 16 bases between the two ends. The CDR3 sequence: CASSRTKTATNYGYTF. In DNA, the CDR3 is TGTGCCAGCAGTCGAACAAAGACAGCGACTAACTATGGCTACACCTTC.

V is TRBV28 and J is TRBJ2-7; 9 nucleotides agree with TRBD2. Germline assignment: CDR1 MDHEN and CDR2 SYDVKM. The CDR3 runs to 19 residues. J lost 3 bases, V lost 3 bases, and 18 bases had no gene match. The CDR3 reads CASSFPLEGGGDRNYEQYF. The CDR3 coding sequence is TGTGCCAGCAGTTTCCCCCTCGAGGGCGGGGGGGATAGAAACTACGAGCAGTACTTC. The variable domain in full, with the rest retrieved from reference TRBV28 and TRBJ2-7, is DVKVTQSSRYLVKRTGEKVFLECVQDMDHENMFWYRQDPGLGLRLIYFSYDVKMKEKGDIPEGYSVSREKKERFSLILESASTNQTSMYLCASSFPLEGGGDRNYEQYFGPGTRLTVT.

The chain joins TRBV27 to TRBJ1-2; D gene unclear. CDR3 length: 13 amino acids. V lost 2 bases and J lost 1, with 5 bases in between. Germline values: CDR1 MNHEY, CDR2 SMNVEV (reference sequence). The CDR3 is CASSLGVNYGYTF. In DNA form, the CDR3 reads TGTGCCAGCAGTTTAGGAGTTAACTATGGCTACACCTTC.

The chain has TRBV29-1 and TRBJ1-1, with D tentatively TRBD1 (6 bases). The length of the CDR3 is 11 residues. The V and J ends lost 8 bases and 6 bases respectively, with 13 bases between them. CDR1 SQVTM and CDR2 ANQGSEA come from the germline V gene. This CDR3 is CSPRWGPEAFF. CDR3 coding DNA: TGCAGCCCGCGTTGGGGGCCTGAAGCTTTCTTT.

The chain uses TRBV7-8 and TRBJ2-7; tentative D call: TRBD2 (5 bases). V lost 0 bases to trimming and J lost 0 bases, with 9 bases between them. The CDR3 has 15 amino acids. Germline assignment: CDR1 SGHVS and CDR2 FQNEAQ. CDR3 DNA sequence: TGTGCCAGCAGCTTAGCGGTGGGGAGCTCCTACGAGCAGTACTTC. Translation: CASSLAVGSSYEQYF.

This clone was counted once. The CDR3 DNA follows: TGTGCCAGCAGACGGACAGGGCCAATCTATGGCTACACCTTC. Its protein is CASRRTGPIYGYTF. This rearrangement joins TRBV5-4 to TRBJ1-2, with 8 bases lining up with TRBD1. The CDR3 has 14 amino acids. Per germline, CDR1 SGHNT and CDR2 YYREEE (reference sequence). Trimming took 5 bases from V and 4 from J; bases not matched to a gene: 7.

V is TRBV1 and J is TRBJ2-7; the table names TRBD1, a call not compared with the DNA. TRBV1 is given as a pseudogene. CDR3 length: 14 amino acids. Here the CDR3 DNA reads TGCACCAGCAGCCAAGTTGTACAGTCCTACGAGCAGTACTTC. It specifies CTSSQVVQSYEQYF.

The chain links TRBV29-1 to TRBJ1-1; TRBD1 might be the D (6 bases). V was pared by 1 base and J by 10 bases, with 19 bases between. There are 14 residues in the CDR3. CDR1 is SQVTM and CDR2 is ANQGSEA in the germline V gene. Here the CDR3 DNA reads TGCAGCGTTGAAGGGGGGCCACACAGGGACCGAGCTTTCTTT. It translates to CSVEGGPHRDRAFF.

The V gene is TRBV5-6, the J gene TRBJ2-7, with D possibly TRBD1 on 6 matching bases. The CDR3 contains 15 residues. CDR1 is SGHDT, CDR2 YYEEEE, per germline. Trimming took 3 bases from V and 7 from J, leaving 20 bases between them. Here the CDR3 reads CASSWATSGVGEQYF. The DNA of the CDR3 is TGTGCCAGCAGCTGGGCGACTTCAGGGGTAGGGGAGCAGTACTTC.

The chain uses TRBV4-1 and TRBJ2-3; no reliable D call. CDR3 size: 13 residues. The germline V gene encodes CDR1 MGHRA and CDR2 YSYEKL. V lost 1 base and J lost 4, with 6 bases in between. The CDR3 nucleotides read TGCGCCAGCAGCCAAGTGGCCCCAGATACGCAGTATTTT. Translated: CASSQVAPDTQYF.

V is TRBV6-5 and J is TRBJ1-1; D is ambiguous. Trimming shortened V by 10 bases and J by 4 bases, and 16 bases separated the two germline ends. There are 13 residues in the CDR3. Germline assignment: CDR1 MNHEY and CDR2 SVGAGI. CDR3 DNA sequence: TGTGCCACAACTCACCTGGAGTCCACTGAAGCTTTCTTT. Its protein is CATTHLESTEAFF.

This clone was recorded once. The rearrangement joins TRBV6-5 to TRBJ2-7; 8 bases line up with TRBD1. The CDR3 is made up of 14 amino acids. From germline, CDR1 is MNHEY and CDR2 SVGAGI. V was pared by 5 bases and J by 7 bases, with 10 bases of the junction left unmatched. DNA of the CDR3: TGTGCCAGCAGTCGAGACAGGGGATGGAATGAGCAGTACTTC. Protein product: CASSRDRGWNEQYF.